A single sample gave rise to the 5 T cell receptor beta chains below, sequenced in a study of cytomegalovirus exposure and HLA in healthy donors (dated by TCRdb to about 2017). To prepare the library, the immunoSEQ multiplex PCR assay was applied. The multiplex PCR relied on a mix of 60 forward primers for TCR Vbeta segments and 13 reverse primers for TCR Jbeta segments. The table comes from immuneACCESS by way of TCRdb, which keeps in-frame sequences with V and J called. Part of the clones is missing from these tables; in studies checked, under half for an unresolved V gene and the rest for unknown reasons. The table for this sample lists around 75,000 clones. The ten largest clones capture roughly 15% of the sample. Source material: PBMCs. These receptor sequences come from a man aged 50 to 60 in good health and CMV-seropositive.

This chain connects TRBV6-6 to TRBJ2-7, with D maybe TRBD1 (5 bases). Trimming stripped 5 bases from V and 5 bases from J, with 19 bases between. Germline V gene lookup returns CDR1 MNHNY and CDR2 SVGAGI (reference sequence). CDR3 length equals 15 residues. CDR3 bases: TGTGCCAGCAGTCCACCCGGCGACAGAAGCCACGAGCAGTACTTC. Its protein product is CASSPPGDRSHEQYF.

The chain joins TRBV2 to TRBJ2-5; TRBD2 aligns across 7 bases. Germline CDR1 is SNHLY and CDR2 is FYNNEI. The CDR3 has 16 amino acids. V dropped 4 bases and J dropped 1; count of bases not matched to a gene: 9. In DNA form, the CDR3 reads TGTGCCAGCAGTGGGAGTCGACTAGCTGTCCAAGAGACCCAGTACTTC. Residues: CASSGSRLAVQETQYF.

The V gene is TRBV2, the J gene TRBJ1-4; 7 nucleotides agree with TRBD1. The CDR3 consists of 15 residues. Germline assignment: CDR1 SNHLY and CDR2 FYNNEI. With 4 bases clipped from V and 3 bases from J, the junction kept 5 bases outside the gene matches. CDR3: CASSVEGQPNEKLFF. Here the CDR3 DNA reads TGTGCCAGCAGTGTAGAGGGACAGCCTAATGAAAAACTGTTTTTT.

In DNA form, the CDR3 reads TGTGCCAGCAGCCCCCCTTATGAGGGGGCGTACTATGGCTACACCTTC. Amino acid sequence: CASSPPYEGAYYGYTF. The chain combines TRBV5-6 with TRBJ1-2; 7 positions agree with TRBD1. Unmatched junction bases numbered 12, after V lost 4 bases and J lost 3 bases. The germline V gene encodes CDR1 SGHDT and CDR2 YYEEEE. CDR3 length: 16 residues.

This chain uses TRBV2 with TRBJ2-3; 10 bases are shared with TRBD2. V shed 4 bases, J shed 0 bases, and the junction held 7 bases outside the gene matches. From germline, CDR1 is SNHLY and CDR2 FYNNEI. The CDR3 runs 17 residues. The CDR3 DNA sequence: TGTGCCAGCAGTGCGGAACTAGCGGGAATTAGCACAGATACGCAGTATTTT. Translated, it gives CASSAELAGISTDTQYF.